The clone carrying this T cell receptor (beta chain) was counted only a few times. The antigen remains undetermined. TCRdb re-derived calls from the RACE reads in MiXCR, one entry per CDR3 protein. The data show about 84,000 distinct CDR3 sequences, over 9.5% seen once. The time point was: patch test 2, 6 weeks after DPC sensitization. Indicated treatment: therapeutic diphenylcyclopropenone sensitization with weekly scalp DPC. There are 15 residues in the CDR3. Between the trimmed V and J ends, which lost 1 base and 1 base, there was a span of 7 bases. The germline V gene encodes CDR1 SGHTA and CDR2 FQGNSA. The sample originates from a study of human T cells and chemical hapten exposure. Study conclusions and caveats: PT1 expanded TCR counts correlated positively with patch test score.

The chain employs TRBV7-2 and TRBJ2-2; the D gene is possibly TRBD2 (5 bases). The sequence came from a woman between 50 and 59 years old with alopecia areata. Some clones in this sample may be carry-over from other donors' samples. The sequencing here drew on whole blood, taken in connection with sensitization to the hapten diphenylcyclopropenone (DPC). The CDR3, as DNA: TGTGCCAGCAGCTTAGAAGGGAGGAACACCGGGGAGCTGTTTTTT. Its translation: CASSLEGRNTGELFF.